The next 9 T cell receptor beta chains were all read from a single sample in a study of blood T cells in healthy people across ages. For the second PCR, which ran for about 6 to 11 cycles, a sample-barcoded 5' primer and a J-beta primer mix were used. One entry per CDR3 protein results from TCRdb running MiXCR on the 5' RACE reads. Of fewer than 700,000 distinct CDR3 sequences listed, 40% to 45% were seen once; the top ten hold around 30%. The sample comprised blood. Receptors originate from a man aged 80 or over in good health.

This clonotype was seen once. This chain joins TRBV10-3 and TRBJ2-3, with D perhaps TRBD1 (6 bases). Looked up from germline, CDR1 is ENHRY and CDR2 is SYGVKD. V shed 6 bases and J shed 6 bases, with 16 bases lying between them. The CDR3 contains 14 residues. Here the CDR3 reads CAIRITGKEDTQYF. The CDR3 bases are TGTGCCATCAGGATCACAGGGAAAGAGGATACGCAGTATTTT.

CDR3 DNA sequence: TGTGCCAGCAGCTTCTCGACTAGCGGGGCCCTTGAGCAGTACTTC. As protein: CASSFSTSGALEQYF. The J gene is TRBJ2-7, the V gene TRBV12-3 or TRBV12-4; 11 bases match TRBD2. The trim removed 6 bases at V and 7 bases at J, leaving 11 bases unmatched. The CDR3 has 15 amino acids.

The genes are TRBV6-5 and TRBJ2-5; D might be TRBD1 or TRBD2, each matching 5 bases. The V end lost 6 bases, the J end lost 5 bases, and 16 bases lay between the germline ends. CDR1 and CDR2 (germline): MNHEY, SVGAGI. CDR3 length: 14 residues. In nucleotides, the CDR3 is TGTGCCAGCAGCCGTACCGGGACCGTGGAGACCCAGTACTTC. As protein: CASSRTGTVETQYF.

The chain links TRBV3-1 to TRBJ2-2; D unclear. The germline V gene encodes CDR1 LGHDT and CDR2 YNNKEL (reference sequence). The CDR3 totals 11 residues. Trimming removed 2 bases from V and 7 bases from J, with 2 bases in between. CDR3 sequence: CASSQNGELFF. CDR3 DNA sequence: TGTGCCAGCAGCCAAAACGGGGAGCTGTTTTTT.

The V and J genes are TRBV5-1 and TRBJ2-7, with D possibly being TRBD2 (6 bases). The end of the DNA aligns better with TRBJ2-4, so the J call may be wrong. The CDR3 covers 13 residues. Germline V gene sequence: CDR1 SGHRS, CDR2 YFSETQ. In DNA form, the CDR3 reads TGCGCCAGCAGCTTACAACCGGGGGACATTCAGTACTTC. This codes for CASSLQPGDIQYF.

The genes are TRBV20-1 and TRBJ1-4; D is uncertain. Trimming took off 7 bases at V and 8 bases at J, with 11 bases between the two ends. This CDR3 is 11 amino acids long. Germline V gene data show CDR1 as DFQATT and CDR2 as SNEGSKA (reference sequence). In DNA form, the CDR3 reads TGCAGTGTCAGAAGTTGGGAAAAACTGTTTTTT. Its translation: CSVRSWEKLFF.

This clonotype showed up just a few times. Given a much more abundant clone one base away, this may be a read error. The chain combines TRBV7-3 with TRBJ2-1, with D hard to call. This CDR3 contains 13 residues. With 3 bases removed from V and 13 bases from J, the gap between germline ends came to 16 bases. In germline, CDR1 is SGHTA, CDR2 FQGTGA. The CDR3: CASSFDSGQTQFF. CDR3 sequence (DNA): TGTGCCAGCAGCTTCGACTCCGGGCAGACCCAGTTCTTC.

This clonotype was counted between two and nine times. This chain connects TRBV20-1 to TRBJ2-3, with 11 bases that match TRBD2. Germline CDR1 reads DFQATT; CDR2 reads SNEGSKA (reference sequence). The CDR3 has 17 residues. V shed 6 bases and J 0 bases; nucleotides not matched to a gene: 11. In nucleotides, the CDR3 is TGCAGTGCAAGGACTAGCGGGCCCCGATCTAGCACAGATACGCAGTATTTT. This encodes CSARTSGPRSSTDTQYF.

This sequence joins TRBV15 and TRBJ2-1; the match to TRBD1 covers 9 bases. The V gene's germline CDR1 is LNHNV and CDR2 YYDKDF (reference sequence). The CDR3 is 15 amino acids. The junction had 6 bases not matched to a gene; V was cut back by 3 bases and J by 6 bases. The CDR3 reads CATSRTGGPINEQFF. CDR3 bases: TGTGCCACCAGCAGGACAGGGGGTCCCATCAATGAGCAGTTCTTC.